The 17 T cell receptor beta chains below all came from one sample that was sequenced in a study of shared clonotypes between healthy human individuals. Generated by immunoSEQ multiplex PCR, the TCRdb table keeps only in-frame clones and is missing some. Of nearly 2 million clones in the sample, approximately 94% were seen once. Naive CD8 isolation took CD45RO-negative cells positively selected for CCR7 and excluded terminally differentiated effector memory CD45RA+ cells. Sequenced sample: naive CD8+ T cells sorted from blood. Receptors originate from a man between 18 and 35 years old in good health.

CDR3 sequence (DNA): TGTGCCAGCAGTTTGGTCCTGGGGACTGAAGCTTTCTTT. Translating gives CASSLVLGTEAFF. The rearrangement joins TRBV27 to TRBJ1-1; no clear D. The CDR3 covers 13 residues. V gave up 3 bases and J gave up 5 bases, with 10 bases separating them. From germline, CDR1 is MNHEY and CDR2 SMNVEV (reference sequence).

The J gene is TRBJ1-2, the V gene TRBV5-6, with D possibly being TRBD1 (5 bases). CDR1 is SGHDT, CDR2 YYEEEE, per germline. Trimming left V 0 bases short and J 1 base short, with 10 bases between. The CDR3 runs to 15 residues. The CDR3 coding sequence is TGTGCCAGCAGCTTGGACAGGCACGATAACTATGGCTACACCTTC. Translated, it gives CASSLDRHDNYGYTF.

In regard to this clone: Compared with germline, one end of the junction differs, possibly owing to a read error. CDR3 protein: CASSEGELAVIYEQCF. In DNA form, the CDR3 reads TGTGCCAGCAGTGAAGGCGAACTAGCGGTGATCTACGAGCAGTGCTTC. The V gene is TRBV2, the J gene TRBJ2-7, with 8 positions matching TRBD2. This CDR3 is 16 amino acids long. In germline, CDR1 is SNHLY, CDR2 FYNNEI.

A note on this clone: The same CDR3 can be traced to other DNA sequences in this sample. The J gene is TRBJ1-1, the V gene TRBV6-1, with D unclear. Between the trimmed V and J ends, which lost 6 bases and 1 base, there was a span of 9 bases. CDR3 length equals 13 residues. The germline gives CDR1 MNHNS, CDR2 SASEGT. The CDR3 region has the DNA TGTGCCAGCAGCGAATGGGGGAACACTGAAGCTTTCTTT. This translates into CASSEWGNTEAFF.

Points on this clone: Other DNA sequences within the sample encode an identical CDR3. This rearrangement joins TRBV6-5 to TRBJ2-2, with 11 bases matching TRBD2. Germline CDR1 is MNHEY and CDR2 is SVGAGI. The CDR3 length is 15 residues. V was clipped by 6 bases and J by 5 bases; unmatched bases: 5. CDR3: CASSSGTSGTGELFF. The CDR3, as DNA: TGTGCCAGCAGCTCCGGGACTAGCGGAACCGGGGAGCTGTTTTTT.

Here the CDR3 reads CASTPGGTNYGYTF. CDR3 sequence (DNA): TGTGCCAGCACCCCGGGGGGTACTAACTATGGCTACACCTTC. This chain connects TRBV28 to TRBJ1-2, with D tentatively TRBD1 (5 bases). The CDR3 runs to 14 residues. CDR1 MDHEN and CDR2 SYDVKM come from the germline V gene. V lost 7 bases to trimming and J lost 0 bases, with 12 bases between them.

This clone was detected only once. The J gene is TRBJ1-2, the V gene TRBV6-1; D not certain. CDR3 length equals 15 residues. The germline CDR1 and CDR2 sequences are MNHNS and SASEGT. V lost 2 bases, J lost 4 bases, and 14 bases lay in between. The CDR3 nucleotides read TGTGCCAGCAGTGAACTTTCCCAACGAGGCTATGGCTACACCTTC. This sequence encodes CASSELSQRGYGYTF.

This clone was found once. This chain connects TRBV29-1 to TRBJ2-7, with 7 bases aligning to TRBD1. The CDR3 loop spans 16 amino acids. V shed 4 bases, J shed 0 bases, and the junction held 12 bases outside the gene matches. Germline V lookup: CDR1 SQVTM, CDR2 ANQGSEA. CDR3 DNA: TGCAGCGTTGTTCCAACAGGGGCCGCCTTCTCCTACGAGCAGTACTTC. It encodes CSVVPTGAAFSYEQYF.

This clone was detected only once. V and J are TRBV7-9 and TRBJ2-1; 12 nucleotides match TRBD2. This CDR3 contains 17 residues. CDR1 is SEHNR, CDR2 FQNEAQ, per germline (reference sequence). Trimming removed 1 base from V and 4 bases from J; junction bases left unmatched: 5. The CDR3 here is CASSLGSLAGGYNEQFF. In nucleotides, the CDR3 is TGTGCCAGCAGCTTAGGGTCCCTAGCGGGAGGGTACAATGAGCAGTTCTTC.

The gene calls are TRBV2 and TRBJ1-3; the D is unclear. V lost 0 bases to trimming and J lost 0 bases, with 12 bases between them. The CDR3 has 17 residues. CDR1 and CDR2 (germline): SNHLY, FYNNEI. CDR3 region: CASSEAQGSPSGNTIYF. In DNA, the CDR3 is TGTGCCAGCAGTGAAGCGCAAGGGAGCCCCTCTGGAAACACCATATATTTT. Full variable domain (rest looked up from reference TRBV2 and TRBJ1-3): EPEVTQTPSHQVTQMGQEVILRCVPISNHLYFYWYRQILGQKVEFLVSFYNNEISEKSEIFDDQFSVERPDGSNFTLKIRSTKLEDSAMYFCASSEAQGSPSGNTIYFGEGSWLTVV.

CDR3 amino acids: CASSGGLYNEQFF. As DNA, the CDR3 is TGCGCCTCGAGCGGCGGGCTGTACAATGAGCAGTTCTTC. The chain is built from TRBV4-3 and TRBJ2-1; D might be TRBD2 (5 bases). Per germline, CDR1 LGHNA and CDR2 YSLEER. V lost 11 bases to trimming and J lost 4 bases, with 15 bases between them. This CDR3 is built from 13 residues.

The chain links TRBV6-1 to TRBJ2-1; D could derive from TRBD1 or TRBD2 (6 bases each). V lost 1 base and J lost 4, with 14 bases in between. CDR3 length: 16 residues. The germline CDR1 and CDR2 sequences are MNHNS and SASEGT. The CDR3 loop is CASSEGRGAIYNEQFF. In nucleotides, the CDR3 is TGTGCCAGCAGTGAAGGTAGGGGGGCAATTTACAATGAGCAGTTCTTC.

Concerning this clone itself: Germline and junction disagree at one end, which may indicate a read error. J is TRBJ2-7 and V is TRBV6-5, with 9 positions matching TRBD1. CDR1 is MNHEY and CDR2 is SVGAGI in the germline V gene. This CDR3 is built from 13 residues. Here the CDR3 reads CAISADRGYEQYF. CDR3 bases: TGTGCCATCAGTGCGGACAGGGGCTACGAGCAGTACTTC.

The rearrangement uses TRBV2 and TRBJ1-4; D is possibly TRBD1 (5 bases). Germline V CDR1 and CDR2: SNHLY, FYNNEI. The CDR3 length is 18 residues. The germline V and J ends were trimmed by 1 base and 3 bases, with 18 bases remaining between them. The CDR3 DNA follows: TGTGCCAGCAGTGAAGACTACAGGAAAGGTGATGCTAATGAAAAACTGTTTTTT. Translated, it gives CASSEDYRKGDANEKLFF.

V usage is TRBV5-1 and J usage is TRBJ2-1; 7 nucleotides line up with TRBD1. Per germline, CDR1 SGHRS and CDR2 YFSETQ. The CDR3 has 15 residues. V lost 7 bases to trimming and J lost 4 bases; unmatched junction nucleotides: 11. CDR3 DNA sequence: TGCGCCAGCCGAGTTGGGGACAGTGAGTACAATGAGCAGTTCTTC. It yields the protein CASRVGDSEYNEQFF.

A note on this clone: Additional DNA sequences in this sample encode the identical CDR3. The chain recombines TRBV13 with TRBJ2-7; D gene uncertain. Trimming stripped 0 bases from V and 3 bases from J, with 6 bases between. Germline V gene data show CDR1 as PRHDT and CDR2 as FYEKMQ (reference sequence). CDR3 length: 13 amino acids. The CDR3 DNA sequence: TGTGCCAGCAGCTTAGGCAAGGGCTACGAGCAGTACTTC. Its protein is CASSLGKGYEQYF. Full variable domain (rest looked up from reference TRBV13 and TRBJ2-7): AAGVIQSPRHLIKEKRETATLKCYPIPRHDTVYWYQQGPGQDPQFLISFYEKMQSDKGSIPDRFSAQQFSDYHSELNMSSLELGDSALYFCASSLGKGYEQYFGPGTRLTVT.

The gene calls are TRBV19 and TRBJ2-7, with 10 bases lining up with TRBD1. The V gene end was trimmed by 5 bases and the J gene end by 12 bases; junction bases not matched to a gene: 10. This CDR3 region has 13 residues. The germline V gene encodes CDR1 LNHDA and CDR2 SQIVND (reference sequence). CDR3 sequence (DNA): TGTGCCAGTAGTCCGGGACAGGGGTTCGGTGCGTACTTC. As protein: CASSPGQGFGAYF.